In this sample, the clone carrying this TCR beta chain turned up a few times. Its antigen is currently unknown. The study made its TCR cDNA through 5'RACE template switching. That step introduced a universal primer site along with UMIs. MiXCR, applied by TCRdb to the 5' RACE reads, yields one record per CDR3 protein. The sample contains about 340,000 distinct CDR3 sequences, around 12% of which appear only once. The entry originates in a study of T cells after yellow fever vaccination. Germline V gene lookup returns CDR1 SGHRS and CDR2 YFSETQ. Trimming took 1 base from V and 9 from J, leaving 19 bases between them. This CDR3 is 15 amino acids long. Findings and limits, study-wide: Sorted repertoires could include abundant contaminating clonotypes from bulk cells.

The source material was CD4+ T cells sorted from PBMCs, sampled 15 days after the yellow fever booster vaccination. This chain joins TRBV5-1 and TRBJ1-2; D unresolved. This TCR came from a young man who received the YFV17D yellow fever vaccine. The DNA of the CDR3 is TGCGCCAGCAGCTTGAGCAACCGAGGTCTAGCAAGCTACACCTTC. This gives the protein CASSLSNRGLASYTF.